The source of this T cell receptor (beta chain) is a study of control samples from healthy donors and cancer patients. Germline V lookup: CDR1 SGHRS, CDR2 YFSETQ. This CDR3 has 14 residues. V lost 7 bases and J lost 1; bases outside the gene matches: 7. The assay was immunoSEQ multiplex PCR, and TCRdb's table has in-frame clones only and misses some. The table has roughly 120,000 clones, approximately 90% seen once. This chain joins TRBV5-1 and TRBJ2-5; 7 bases are a match to TRBD1. Sequencing was done on a sample of PBMCs. This TCR came from a woman in her forties or fifties with colorectal cancer. DNA of the CDR3: TGCGCCAGCGGTTATCAGGGGGTCCAAGAGACCCAGTACTTC. It specifies CASGYQGVQETQYF.